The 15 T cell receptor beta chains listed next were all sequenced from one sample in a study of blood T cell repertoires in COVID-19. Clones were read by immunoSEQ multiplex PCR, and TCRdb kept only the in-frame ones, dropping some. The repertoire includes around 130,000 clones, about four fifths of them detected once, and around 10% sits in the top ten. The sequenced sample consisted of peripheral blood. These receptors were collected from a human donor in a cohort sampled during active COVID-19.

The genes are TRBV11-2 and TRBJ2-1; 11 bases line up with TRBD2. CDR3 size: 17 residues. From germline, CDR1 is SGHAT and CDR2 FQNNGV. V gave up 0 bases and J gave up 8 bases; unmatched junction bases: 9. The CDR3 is CASSLDGILAGEDEQFF. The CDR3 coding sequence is TGTGCCAGCAGCTTAGATGGTATACTAGCGGGGGAGGATGAGCAGTTCTTC.

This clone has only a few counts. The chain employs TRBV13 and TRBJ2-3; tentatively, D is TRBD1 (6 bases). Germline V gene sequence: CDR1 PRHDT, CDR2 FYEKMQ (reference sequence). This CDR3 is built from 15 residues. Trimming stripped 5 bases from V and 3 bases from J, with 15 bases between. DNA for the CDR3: TGTGCCAGCAGCCCAGAGGGGGTTCGTACAGATACGCAGTATTTT. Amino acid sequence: CASSPEGVRTDTQYF.

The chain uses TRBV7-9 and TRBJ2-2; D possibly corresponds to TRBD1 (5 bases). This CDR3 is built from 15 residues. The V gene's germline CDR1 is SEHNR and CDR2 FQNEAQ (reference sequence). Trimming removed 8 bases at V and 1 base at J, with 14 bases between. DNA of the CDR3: TGTGCCAGCGGGGCGGTCCCGGTGAACACCGGGGAGCTGTTTTTT. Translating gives CASGAVPVNTGELFF.

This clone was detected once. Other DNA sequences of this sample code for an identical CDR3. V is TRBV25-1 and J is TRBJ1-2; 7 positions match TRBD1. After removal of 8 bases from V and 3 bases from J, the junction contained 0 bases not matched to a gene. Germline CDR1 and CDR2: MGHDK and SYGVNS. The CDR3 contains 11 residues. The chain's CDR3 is CASGTDYGYTF. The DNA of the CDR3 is TGTGCCAGCGGGACAGACTATGGCTACACCTTC.

CDR3 in amino acids: CASSQEGGLSGVLNTGELFF. The CDR3 region has the DNA TGCGCCAGCAGCCAAGAAGGGGGGTTGAGCGGGGTCCTAAACACCGGGGAGCTGTTTTTT. The genes are TRBV4-1 and TRBJ2-2, with D possibly TRBD2 on 7 matching bases. CDR3 length: 20 amino acids. Germline CDR1 is MGHRA and CDR2 is YSYEKL. V was shortened by 0 bases and J by 2 bases, with 22 bases between the two germline ends.

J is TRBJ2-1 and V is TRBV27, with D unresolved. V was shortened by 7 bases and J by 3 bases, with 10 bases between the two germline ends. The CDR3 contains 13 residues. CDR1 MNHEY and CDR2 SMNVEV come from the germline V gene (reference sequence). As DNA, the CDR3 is TGTGCCAGCACTGACTCAAACTACAATGAGCAGTTCTTC. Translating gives CASTDSNYNEQFF.

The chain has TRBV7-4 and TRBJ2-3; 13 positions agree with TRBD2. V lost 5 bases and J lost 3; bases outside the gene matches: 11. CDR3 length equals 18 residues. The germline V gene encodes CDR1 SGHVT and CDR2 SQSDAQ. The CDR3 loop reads CASSTRPTSGGFTDTQYF. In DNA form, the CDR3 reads TGTGCCAGCAGCACCAGACCGACTAGCGGGGGGTTTACAGATACGCAGTATTTT.

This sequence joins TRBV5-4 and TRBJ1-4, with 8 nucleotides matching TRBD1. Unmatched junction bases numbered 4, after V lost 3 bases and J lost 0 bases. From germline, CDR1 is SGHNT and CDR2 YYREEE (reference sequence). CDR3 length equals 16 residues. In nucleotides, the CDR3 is TGTGCCAGCAGCTCGGGACAGGTTGCAACTAATGAAAAACTGTTTTTT. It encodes CASSSGQVATNEKLFF.

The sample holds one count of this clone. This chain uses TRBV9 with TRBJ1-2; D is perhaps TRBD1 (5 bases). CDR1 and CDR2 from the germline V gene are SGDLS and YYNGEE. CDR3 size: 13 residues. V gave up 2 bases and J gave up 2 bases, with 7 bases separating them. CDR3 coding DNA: TGTGCCAGCAGCGTGACAGAAAACTATGGCTACACCTTC. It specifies CASSVTENYGYTF.

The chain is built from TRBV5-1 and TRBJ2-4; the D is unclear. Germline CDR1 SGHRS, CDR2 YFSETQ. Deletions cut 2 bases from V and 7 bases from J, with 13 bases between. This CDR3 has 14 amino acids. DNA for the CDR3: TGCGCCAGCAGCTTCGAAGGTTTGGAGAACATTCAGTACTTC. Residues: CASSFEGLENIQYF.

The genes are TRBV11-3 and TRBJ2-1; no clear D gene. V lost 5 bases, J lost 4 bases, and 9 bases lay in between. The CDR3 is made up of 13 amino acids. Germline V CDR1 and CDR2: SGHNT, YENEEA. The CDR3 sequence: CASSETVYNEQFF. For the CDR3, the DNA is TGTGCCAGCAGCGAAACAGTATACAATGAGCAGTTCTTC. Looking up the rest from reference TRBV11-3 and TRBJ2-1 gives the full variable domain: EAGVVQSPRYKIIEKKQPVAFWCNPISGHNTLYWYLQNLGQGPELLIRYENEEAVDDSQLPKDRFSAERLKGVDSTLKIQPAELGDSAVYLCASSETVYNEQFFGPGTRLTVL.

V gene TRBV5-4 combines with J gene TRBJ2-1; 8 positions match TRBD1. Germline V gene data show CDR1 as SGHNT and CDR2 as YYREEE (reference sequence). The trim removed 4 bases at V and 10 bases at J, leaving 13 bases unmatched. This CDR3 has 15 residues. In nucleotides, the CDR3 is TGTGCCAGCAGCACAACGAAGCAGGGGGCGGGGGAGCAGTTCTTC. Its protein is CASSTTKQGAGEQFF.

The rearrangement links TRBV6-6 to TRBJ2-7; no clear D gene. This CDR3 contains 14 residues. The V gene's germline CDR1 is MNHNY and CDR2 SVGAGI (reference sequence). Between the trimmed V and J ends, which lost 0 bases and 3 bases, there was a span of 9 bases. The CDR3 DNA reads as TGTGCCAGCAGTTACTCGCATGGCATCTACGAGCAGTACTTC. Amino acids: CASSYSHGIYEQYF.

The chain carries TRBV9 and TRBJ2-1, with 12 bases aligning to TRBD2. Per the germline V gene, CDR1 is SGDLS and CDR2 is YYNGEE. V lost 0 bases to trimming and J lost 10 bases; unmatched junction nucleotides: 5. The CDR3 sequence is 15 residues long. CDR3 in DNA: TGTGCCAGCAGCGTAGGACTAGCGGGGGTTTGGGAGCAGTTCTTC. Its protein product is CASSVGLAGVWEQFF.

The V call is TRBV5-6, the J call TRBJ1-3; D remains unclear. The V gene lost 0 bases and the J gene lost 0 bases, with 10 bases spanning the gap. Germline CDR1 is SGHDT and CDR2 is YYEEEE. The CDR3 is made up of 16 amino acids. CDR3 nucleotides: TGTGCCAGCAGCTTGGCACTCTCGGTCTCTGGAAACACCATATATTTT. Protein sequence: CASSLALSVSGNTIYF.